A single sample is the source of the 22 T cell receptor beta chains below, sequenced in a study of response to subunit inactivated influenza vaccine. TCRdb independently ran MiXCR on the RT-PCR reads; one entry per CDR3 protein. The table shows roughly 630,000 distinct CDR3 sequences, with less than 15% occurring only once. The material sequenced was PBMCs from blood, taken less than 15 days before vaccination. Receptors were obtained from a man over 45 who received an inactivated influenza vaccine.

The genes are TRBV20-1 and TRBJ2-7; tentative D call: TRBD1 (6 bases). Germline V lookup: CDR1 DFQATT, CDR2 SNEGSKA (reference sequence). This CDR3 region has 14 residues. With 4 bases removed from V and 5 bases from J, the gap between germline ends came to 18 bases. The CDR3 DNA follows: TGCAGTGCTAAATGGAGAGGGAAGGGGGACGAGCAGTACTTC. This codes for CSAKWRGKGDEQYF.

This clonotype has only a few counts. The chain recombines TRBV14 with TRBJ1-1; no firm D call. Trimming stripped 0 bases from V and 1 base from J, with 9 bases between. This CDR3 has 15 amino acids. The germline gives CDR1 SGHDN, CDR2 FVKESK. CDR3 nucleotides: TGTGCCAGCAGCCAAGACATCTTTCCGAACACTGAAGCTTTCTTT. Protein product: CASSQDIFPNTEAFF.

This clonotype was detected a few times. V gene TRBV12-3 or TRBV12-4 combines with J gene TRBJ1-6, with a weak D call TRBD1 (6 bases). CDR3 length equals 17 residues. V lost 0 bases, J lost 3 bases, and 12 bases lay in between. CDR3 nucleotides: TGTGCCAGCAGTTTAGCTCGGACAGCCTTCTATAATTCACCCCTCCACTTT. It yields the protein CASSLARTAFYNSPLHF.

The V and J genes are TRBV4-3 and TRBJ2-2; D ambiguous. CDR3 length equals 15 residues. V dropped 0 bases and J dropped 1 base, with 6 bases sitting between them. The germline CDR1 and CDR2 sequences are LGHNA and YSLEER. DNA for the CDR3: TGCGCCAGCAGCCAAGAGAGTAGGAACACCGGGGAGCTGTTTTTT. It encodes CASSQESRNTGELFF.

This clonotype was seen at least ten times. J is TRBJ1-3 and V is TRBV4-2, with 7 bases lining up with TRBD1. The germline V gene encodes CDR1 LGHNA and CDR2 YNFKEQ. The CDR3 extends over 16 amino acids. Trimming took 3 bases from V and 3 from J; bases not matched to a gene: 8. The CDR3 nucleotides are TGTGCCAGCAGCCAGCAACAGGGGAGTAGTGGAAACACCATATATTTT. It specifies CASSQQQGSSGNTIYF.

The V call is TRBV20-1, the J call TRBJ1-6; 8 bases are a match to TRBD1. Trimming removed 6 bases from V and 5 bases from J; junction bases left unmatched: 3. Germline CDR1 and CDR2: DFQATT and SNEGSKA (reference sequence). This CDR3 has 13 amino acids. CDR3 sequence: CSANRGDNSPLHF. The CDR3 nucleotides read TGCAGTGCCAACAGGGGGGATAATTCACCCCTCCACTTT.

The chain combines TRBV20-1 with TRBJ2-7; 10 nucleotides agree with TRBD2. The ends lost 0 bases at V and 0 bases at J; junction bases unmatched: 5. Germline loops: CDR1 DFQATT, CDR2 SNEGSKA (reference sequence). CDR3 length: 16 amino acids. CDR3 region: CSARDLLAGGSYEQYF. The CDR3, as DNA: TGCAGTGCTAGAGATCTCTTAGCGGGGGGCTCCTACGAGCAGTACTTC.

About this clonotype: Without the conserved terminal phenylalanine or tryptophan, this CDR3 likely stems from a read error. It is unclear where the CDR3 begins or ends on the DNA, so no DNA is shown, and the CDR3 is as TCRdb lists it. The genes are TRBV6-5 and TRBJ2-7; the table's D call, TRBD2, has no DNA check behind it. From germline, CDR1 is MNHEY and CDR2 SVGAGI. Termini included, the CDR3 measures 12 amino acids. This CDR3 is CASSSPGGTPFL.

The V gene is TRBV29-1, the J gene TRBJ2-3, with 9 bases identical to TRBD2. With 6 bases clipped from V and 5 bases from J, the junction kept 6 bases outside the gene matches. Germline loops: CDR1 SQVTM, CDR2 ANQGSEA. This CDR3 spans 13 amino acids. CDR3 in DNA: TGCAGCGTCGGCGGGAGGGCCAAAGATACGCAGTATTTT. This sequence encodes CSVGGRAKDTQYF.

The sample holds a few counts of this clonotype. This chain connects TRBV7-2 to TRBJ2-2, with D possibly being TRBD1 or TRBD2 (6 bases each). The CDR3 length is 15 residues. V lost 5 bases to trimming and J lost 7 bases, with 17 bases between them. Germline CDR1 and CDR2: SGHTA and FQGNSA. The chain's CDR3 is CASSPMGGRSGELFF. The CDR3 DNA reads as TGTGCCAGCAGCCCCATGGGGGGCCGGAGCGGGGAGCTGTTTTTT. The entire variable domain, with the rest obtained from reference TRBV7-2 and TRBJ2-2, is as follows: GAGVSQSPSNKVTEKGKDVELRCDPISGHTALYWYRQSLGQGLEFLIYFQGNSAPDKSGLPSDRFSAERTGGSVSTLTIQRTQQEDSAVYLCASSPMGGRSGELFFGEGSRLTVL.

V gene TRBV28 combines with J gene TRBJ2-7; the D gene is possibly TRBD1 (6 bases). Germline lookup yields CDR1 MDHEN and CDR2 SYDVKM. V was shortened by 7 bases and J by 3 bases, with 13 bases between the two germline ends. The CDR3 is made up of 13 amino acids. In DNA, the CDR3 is TGTGCCAGCACCGGGGACACCCGCTACGAGCAGTACTTC. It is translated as CASTGDTRYEQYF.

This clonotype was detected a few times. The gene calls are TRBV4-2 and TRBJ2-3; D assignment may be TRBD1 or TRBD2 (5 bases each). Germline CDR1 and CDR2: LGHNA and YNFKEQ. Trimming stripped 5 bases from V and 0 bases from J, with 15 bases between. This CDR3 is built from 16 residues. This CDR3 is CASSVRDASSTDTQYF. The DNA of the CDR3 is TGTGCCAGCAGCGTACGGGACGCTTCTAGCACAGATACGCAGTATTTT.

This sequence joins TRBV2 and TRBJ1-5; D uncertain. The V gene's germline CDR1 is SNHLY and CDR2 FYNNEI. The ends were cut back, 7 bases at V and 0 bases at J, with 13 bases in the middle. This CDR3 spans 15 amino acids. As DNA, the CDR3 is TGTGCCAGCACCCCTCCGGGAAATAGCAATCAGCCCCAGCATTTT. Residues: CASTPPGNSNQPQHF. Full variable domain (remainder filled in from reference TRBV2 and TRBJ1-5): EPEVTQTPSHQVTQMGQEVILRCVPISNHLYFYWYRQILGQKVEFLVSFYNNEISEKSEIFDDQFSVERPDGSNFTLKIRSTKLEDSAMYFCASTPPGNSNQPQHFGDGTRLSIL.

CDR3 DNA: TGTGCCATCAGTGTTGGGACAGGGAACACTGAAGCTTTCTTT. The encoded protein is CAISVGTGNTEAFF. The V call is TRBV10-3, the J call TRBJ1-1, with 8 bases matching TRBD1. There are 14 residues in the CDR3. The germline CDR1 and CDR2 sequences are ENHRY and SYGVKD. J was trimmed by 1 base and V by 4 bases; bases with no gene match: 2.

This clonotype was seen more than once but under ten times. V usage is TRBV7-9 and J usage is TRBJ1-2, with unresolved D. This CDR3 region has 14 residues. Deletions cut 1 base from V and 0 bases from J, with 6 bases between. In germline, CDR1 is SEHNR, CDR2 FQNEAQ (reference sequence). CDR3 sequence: CASSLGAPNYGYTF. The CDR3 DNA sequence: TGTGCCAGCAGCTTAGGAGCTCCTAACTATGGCTACACCTTC.

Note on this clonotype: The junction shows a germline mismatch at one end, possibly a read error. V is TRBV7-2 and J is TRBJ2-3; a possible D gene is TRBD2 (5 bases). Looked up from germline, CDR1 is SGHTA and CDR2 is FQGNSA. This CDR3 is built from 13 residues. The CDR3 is CASSVARRDTQYF. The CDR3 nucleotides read TGTGCCAGCAGCGTAGCGAGGAGGGATACGCAGTATTTT.

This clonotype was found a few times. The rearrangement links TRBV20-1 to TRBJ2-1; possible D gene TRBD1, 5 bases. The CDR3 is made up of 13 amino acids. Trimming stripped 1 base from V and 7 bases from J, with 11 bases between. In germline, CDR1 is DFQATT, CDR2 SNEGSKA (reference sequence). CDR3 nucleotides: TGCAGTGCTAGAGGGCAGGGTGATAATGAGCAGTTCTTC. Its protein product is CSARGQGDNEQFF.

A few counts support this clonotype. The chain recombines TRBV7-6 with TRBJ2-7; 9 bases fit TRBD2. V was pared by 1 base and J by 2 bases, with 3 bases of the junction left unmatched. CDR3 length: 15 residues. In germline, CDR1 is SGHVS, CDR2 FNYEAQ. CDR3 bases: TGTGCCAGCAGCTTAGGACTAGCGGCGACCTACGAGCAGTACTTC. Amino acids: CASSLGLAATYEQYF.

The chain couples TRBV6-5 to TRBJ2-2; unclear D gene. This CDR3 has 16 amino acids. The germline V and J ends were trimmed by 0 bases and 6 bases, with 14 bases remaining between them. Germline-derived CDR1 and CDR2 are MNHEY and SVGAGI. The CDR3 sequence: CASSYSSSIAAGELFF. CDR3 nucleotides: TGTGCCAGCAGTTACTCCTCGAGCATTGCGGCCGGGGAGCTGTTTTTT.

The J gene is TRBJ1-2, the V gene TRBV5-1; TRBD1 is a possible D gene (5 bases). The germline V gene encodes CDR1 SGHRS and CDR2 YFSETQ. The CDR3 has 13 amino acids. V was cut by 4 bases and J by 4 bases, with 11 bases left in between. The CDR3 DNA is TGCGCCAGCAGCCAGGGACGCCTCTATGGCTACACCTTC. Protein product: CASSQGRLYGYTF. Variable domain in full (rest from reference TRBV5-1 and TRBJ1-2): KAGVTQTPRYLIKTRGQQVTLSCSPISGHRSVSWYQQTPGQGLQFLFEYFSETQRNKGNFPGRFSGRQFSNSRSEMNVSTLELGDSALYLCASSQGRLYGYTFGSGTRLTVV.

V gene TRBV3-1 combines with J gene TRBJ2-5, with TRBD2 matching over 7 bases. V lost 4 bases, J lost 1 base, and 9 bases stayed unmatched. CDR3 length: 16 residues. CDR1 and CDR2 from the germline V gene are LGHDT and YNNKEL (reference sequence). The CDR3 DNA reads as TGTGCCAGCAGCCCCGGGAGGTTTGCCACCCAAGAGACCCAGTACTTC. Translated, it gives CASSPGRFATQETQYF.

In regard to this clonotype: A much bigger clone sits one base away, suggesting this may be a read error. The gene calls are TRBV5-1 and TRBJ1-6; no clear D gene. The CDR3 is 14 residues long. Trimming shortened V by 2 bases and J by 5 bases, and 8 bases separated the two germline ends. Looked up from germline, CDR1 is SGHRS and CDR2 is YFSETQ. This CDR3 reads CASSLTWDNSPLHF. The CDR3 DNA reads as TGCGCCAGCAGCTTAACCTGGGATAATTCACCCCTCCACTTT. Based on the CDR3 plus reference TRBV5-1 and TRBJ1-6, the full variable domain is KAGVTQTPRYLIKTRGQQVTLSCSPISGHRSVSWYQQTPGQGLQFLFEYFSETQRNKGNFPGRFSGRQFSNSRSEMNVSTLELGDSALYLCASSLTWDNSPLHFGNGTRLTVT.